This passage covers 2 T cell receptor beta chains from one sample sequenced in a study of T cells in Graves' hyperthyroidism and ophthalmopathy. There were TCR beta CDR3 regions amplified from RNA transcripts. The TCR CDR3 was amplified in a first-round RT-PCR using the HTBI primer set. MiXCR, applied by TCRdb to the multiplex PCR reads, yields one record per CDR3 protein. This sample has about 580,000 distinct CDR3 sequences, with approximately 44% found just once. The source material was peripheral blood or thyroid tissue (not recorded which). These receptors all come from a woman aged 18 to 35 with Graves' hyperthyroidism.

This clonotype was seen repeatedly, ten times or more. The J gene is TRBJ1-4, the V gene TRBV15; D might be TRBD1 (5 bases). From germline, CDR1 is LNHNV and CDR2 YYDKDF (reference sequence). V was shortened by 8 bases and J by 2 bases, with 12 bases between the two germline ends. The CDR3 covers 14 residues. CDR3 sequence reads: CATVSGGTNEKLFF. CDR3 nucleotides: TGTGCCACCGTCTCGGGGGGGACTAATGAAAAACTGTTTTTT. Variable domain in full (rest from reference TRBV15 and TRBJ1-4): DAMVIQNPRYQVTQFGKPVTLSCSQTLNHNVMYWYQQKSSQAPKLLFHYYDKDFNNEADTPDNFQSRRPNTSFCFLDIRSPGLGDTAMYLCATVSGGTNEKLFFGSGTQLSVL.

The V gene is TRBV25-1, the J gene TRBJ1-2; possibly TRBD1 for D (6 bases). The germline V gene has CDR1 MGHDK and CDR2 SYGVNS. Trimming removed 6 bases at V and 2 bases at J, with 10 bases between. The CDR3 spans 13 residues. CDR3 amino acids: CASSITGNYGYTF. DNA for the CDR3: TGTGCCAGCAGCATCACAGGGAACTATGGCTACACCTTC.